This T cell receptor (beta chain) appears in the sequencing data of a study of blood T cell repertoires in COVID-19 (dated by TCRdb to 2020 to 2022). For context, the study as a whole: The collaborator samples originated in the United States, Italy and Spain and spanned the acute and convalescent phases of COVID-19. Where HLA class I and class II types were available, the types were taken from metadata supplied by the sample provider, not from assay-based typing. The sample metadata nearly always contained a de-identified subject ID, COVID-19 status, age in years and sex. The repertoires were released in a freely available public database intended as a resource for research on the immune response to SARS-CoV-2. The material from the prospective study consisted of cDNA or gDNA derived from T cells, B-cell-depleted T cells, or PBMCs. The dataset comprised deeply sampled blood TCRbeta repertoires from subjects exposed to, actively infected with, or recovered from COVID-19. Samples came from the ongoing ImmuneRACE study (first 160 participants) plus 1,254 subjects from 6 global collaborators. Study-wide conclusions, independent of this receptor: The quantity of clinical and demographic metadata differed by source and by participant and was supplied without curation.

As for this clone: Its target antigen remains unknown. The sample holds no much larger clone one base away, and base qualities are not on file.

Participants in the prospective study were enrolled through a virtual design, were aged 18 to 89 years, and lived in roughly 24 United States geographic areas. Cohort assignment in the prospective study relied on participant-reported clinical history from a screening survey and a study questionnaire. ImmuneRACE Cohort 3 recovered participants were defined by two consecutive negative NP/OP PCR tests, healthcare professional clearance, or symptom resolution. Each participant in the prospective study had whole blood, serum and a nasopharyngeal or oropharyngeal swab collected by mobile phlebotomists. Over a roughly two-month period, participants in the prospective study had the option of providing additional blood draws and questionnaires. Before DNA extraction, blood samples from the prospective study were shipped at room temperature or frozen. Compared with germline, V lacks 4 bases and J lacks 4 bases; bases without a gene match: 6. CDR1 and CDR2 are read off the germline V gene as MDHEN and SYDVKM. The CDR3 starts with the cysteine, ends with the phenylalanine, and has 16 residues. The sequence is cut down to CDR3 DNA, 48 bases in frame from base 1.

The immunoSEQ Assay, a bias-controlled multiplex PCR, was used to amplify TCRbeta CDR3 regions from genomic DNA. As for the authors' bioinformatics: Within the assay, amplification of reference gene primers was used to estimate how many nucleated cells each sample contained. To quantify the absolute abundance of each unique TCRbeta CDR3 rearrangement, sequence reads were collapsed and filtered. For each sample, productive Simpson clonality was calculated as the square root of Simpson's diversity index across productive rearrangements. TCRdb carries this immuneACCESS record with in-frame sequences only. Its versions omit some clonotypes, under half of them owing to an unresolved V gene in the studies checked, with the rest unexplained. That table furnishes V, J and clone size, whereas the DNA furnished D and trimming. The sample table records under 250,000 clones; 70% to 90% of these occur just once. The top ten clones comprise less than 14% of the sample.

The V gene is TRBV28 and the J gene is TRBJ2-1, with 11 bases aligning to TRBD2. The receptor's source is a man aged 25 to 40 who had recovered from COVID-19. Sequencing was performed on PBMCs or T cells enriched from blood (not recorded which). CDR3 region: CASSSLLAGVYNEQFF. In nucleotides, the sequence is TGTGCCAGCAGTTCCCTACTAGCGGGAGTGTACAATGAGCAGTTCTTC. Where the CDR3 stops, the reference TRBV28 and TRBJ2-1 genes take over; the full variable domain is DVKVTQSSRYLVKRTGEKVFLECVQDMDHENMFWYRQDPGLGLRLIYFSYDVKMKEKGDIPEGYSVSREKKERFSLILESASTNQTSMYLCASSSLLAGVYNEQFFGPGTRLTVL.